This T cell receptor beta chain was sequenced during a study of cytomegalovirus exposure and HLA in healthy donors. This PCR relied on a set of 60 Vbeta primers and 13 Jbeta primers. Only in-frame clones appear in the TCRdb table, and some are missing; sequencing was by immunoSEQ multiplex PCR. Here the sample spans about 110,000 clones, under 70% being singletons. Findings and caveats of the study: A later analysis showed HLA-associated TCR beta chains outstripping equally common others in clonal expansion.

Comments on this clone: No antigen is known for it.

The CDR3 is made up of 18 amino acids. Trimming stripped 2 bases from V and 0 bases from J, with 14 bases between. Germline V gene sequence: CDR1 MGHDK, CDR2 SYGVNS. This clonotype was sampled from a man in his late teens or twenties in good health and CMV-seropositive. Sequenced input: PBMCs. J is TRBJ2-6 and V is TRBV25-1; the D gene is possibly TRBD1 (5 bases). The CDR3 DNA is TGTGCCAGCAGTGAAAGTAACCGACAGCTCTCTGGGGCCAACGTCCTGACTTTC. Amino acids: CASSESNRQLSGANVLTF.